This section outlines one TCR beta chain sequence together with its context. These data belong to a study of blood T cell repertoires in COVID-19. Study details: The United States, Italy and Spain provided the acute and convalescent COVID-19 samples. The analysed material was cDNA or gDNA that came from T cells, B-cell-depleted T cells, or PBMCs.

The germline V gene has CDR1 SGHRS and CDR2 YFSETQ. J lost 9 bases, V lost 0 bases, and 9 bases had no gene match. CDR3 length: 15 amino acids. In the original analysis: Amplification from reference gene primers served as the basis for estimated nucleated cell counts. Sequenced by immunoSEQ multiplex PCR; TCRdb stores in-frame clones only, minus some. From that table come the V and J calls and clone size; the DNA was used to work out D and trimming. Of under 250,000 clones listed, 88% were seen once; the top ten hold approximately 2.6%. The genes are TRBV5-1 and TRBJ2-1; 7 nucleotides match TRBD2. The sequence derives from a woman in her sixties or seventies with acute or convalescent COVID-19. Sequencing was carried out using peripheral blood. Here the CDR3 reads CASSLGSLTGGEQFF. The CDR3, as DNA: TGCGCCAGCAGCTTGGGGTCTCTAACGGGAGGTGAGCAGTTCTTC.